These T cell receptor beta chains were read from a single sample in a study of shared T cell receptors in the human thymus. Some clones are missing from TCRdb's copy, which holds only in-frame ones; the method was immunoSEQ multiplex PCR. The top ten hold roughly 0.01% of the sample, which has roughly 710,000 clones, roughly 88% seen once. The same data also contributed to another study, on human thymus T cells.

The sample comprised thymocytes. The receptors come from a girl less than two years old with a congenital heart defect. Both conserved end residues are part of each CDR3. The D gene is left open where the match is weak. Clone size is not always given. Where it is, it says once, few, many or a class for expanded clones.

D: NA; size: once; V: TRBV2; J: TRBJ1-2; CDR3: CASSMPAQGISYGYTF; DNA: TGTGCCAGCAGTATGCCGGCACAGGGTATAAGCTATGGCTACACCTTC
D: TRBD1; size: NA; V: TRBV5-4; J: TRBJ2-7; CDR3: CASSPRPGTGGVGWYEQYF; DNA: TGTGCCAGCAGCCCGCGGCCCGGGACAGGGGGCGTTGGGTGGTACGAGCAGTACTTC
D: TRBD2; size: NA; V: TRBV7-6; J: TRBJ2-1; CDR3: CASSLGRFSGGAYNEQFF; DNA: TGTGCCAGCAGCTTAGGAAGATTTAGCGGGGGCGCCTACAATGAGCAGTTCTTC
D: NA; size: few; V: TRBV4-1; J: TRBJ2-5; CDR3: CASSQDPAFEGQGETQYF; DNA: TGCGCCAGCAGCCAAGACCCTGCGTTCGAGGGTCAAGGAGAGACCCAGTACTTC
D: TRBD2; size: NA; V: TRBV4-3; J: TRBJ2-7; CDR3: CASSQGLAGVLYEQYF; DNA: TGCGCCAGCAGCCAAGGACTAGCGGGGGTCTTGTACGAGCAGTACTTC
D: NA; size: once; V: TRBV27; J: TRBJ1-6; CDR3: CASRQGDNSPLHF; DNA: TGTGCCAGCAGACAGGGAGATAATTCCCCCCTCCACTTT
D: TRBD1; size: NA; V: TRBV5-4; J: TRBJ2-1; CDR3: CASSSLSGTGLGNNEQFF; DNA: TGTGCCAGCAGCTCACTCTCCGGGACAGGGTTGGGTAATAATGAGCAGTTCTTC
D: TRBD1; size: NA; V: TRBV28; J: TRBJ1-5; CDR3: CASRSGTGVNQPQHF; DNA: TGTGCCAGCAGATCCGGGACAGGGGTCAATCAGCCCCAGCATTTT
D: NA; size: once; V: TRBV19; J: TRBJ1-1; CDR3: CASSTRRLRNTEAFF; DNA: TGTGCCAGTAGTACCAGACGACTCCGGAACACTGAAGCTTTCTTT
D: TRBD1; size: NA; V: TRBV15; J: TRBJ1-4; CDR3: CATSREQGTEEKLFF; DNA: TGTGCCACCAGCAGAGAACAGGGGACAGAAGAAAAACTGTTTTTT
D: NA; size: NA; V: TRBV28; J: TRBJ2-5; CDR3: CASMPGFQSPPALKEQYF; DNA: TGTGCCAGCATGCCCGGCTTCCAATCTCCCCCAGCTTTAAAGGAGCAGTACTTC
D: TRBD1; size: NA; V: TRBV6-9; J: TRBJ1-1; CDR3: CASSYPSTGEAFF; DNA: TGTGCCAGCAGTTACCCCTCGACAGGGGAAGCTTTCTTT
D: TRBD1; size: NA; V: TRBV19; J: TRBJ1-1; CDR3: CASSGDRAEAFF; DNA: TGTGCCAGTAGCGGGGACAGGGCTGAAGCTTTCTTT
D: NA; size: NA; V: TRBV5-5; J: TRBJ2-1; CDR3: CASSLASDEQFF; DNA: TGTGCCAGCAGCTTGGCCTCGGATGAGCAGTTCTTC
D: TRBD1; size: NA; V: TRBV5-5; J: TRBJ1-6; CDR3: CASSGWTGRNSPLHF; DNA: TGTGCCAGCAGCGGATGGACAGGCCGTAATTCACCCCTCCACTTT
D: TRBD1; size: NA; V: TRBV27; J: TRBJ2-7; CDR3: CASSPHVTGNEQYF; DNA: TGTGCCAGCAGTCCGCACGTGACAGGGAACGAGCAGTACTTC
D: TRBD1; size: NA; V: TRBV4-1; J: TRBJ1-1; CDR3: CASSRPTGETEAFF; DNA: TGCGCCAGCAGTCGTCCGACAGGGGAGACTGAAGCTTTCTTT